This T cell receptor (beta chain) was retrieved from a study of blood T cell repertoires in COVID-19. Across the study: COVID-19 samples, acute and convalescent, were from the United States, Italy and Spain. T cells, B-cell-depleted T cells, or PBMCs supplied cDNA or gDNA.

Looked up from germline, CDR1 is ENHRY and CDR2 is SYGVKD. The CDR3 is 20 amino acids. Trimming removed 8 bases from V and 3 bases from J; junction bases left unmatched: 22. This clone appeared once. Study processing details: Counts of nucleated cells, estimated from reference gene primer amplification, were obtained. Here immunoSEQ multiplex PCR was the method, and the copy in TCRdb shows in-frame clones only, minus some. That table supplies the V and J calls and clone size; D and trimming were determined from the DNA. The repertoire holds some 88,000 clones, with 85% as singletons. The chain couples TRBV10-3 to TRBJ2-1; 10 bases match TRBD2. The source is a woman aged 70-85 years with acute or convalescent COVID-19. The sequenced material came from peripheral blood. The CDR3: CAIESQPPLAGDLSYNEQFF. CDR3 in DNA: TGTGCCATCGAAAGTCAACCCCCGCTAGCGGGAGACTTGAGCTACAATGAGCAGTTCTTC.